The next 3 T cell receptor beta chains were all read from a single sample in a study of shared clonotypes between healthy human individuals. Assay: immunoSEQ multiplex PCR; the TCRdb copy retains only in-frame clones and omits some. The data show about 680,000 clones, about 91% seen once. Naive CD8 cells lacked CD45RO and underwent positive selection for CCR7, leaving out terminally differentiated effector memory CD45RA+ cells. The specimen was naive CD8+ T cells sorted from blood. Receptors originate from a man aged 25 to 40 in good health.

J is TRBJ1-1 and V is TRBV7-2; D is ambiguous. The CDR3 length is 13 residues. Germline CDR1 reads SGHTA; CDR2 reads FQGNSA. V was clipped by 5 bases and J by 7 bases, with 14 bases between them. Here the CDR3 reads CASSPPDLREAFF. Written as DNA, the CDR3 is TGTGCCAGCAGCCCCCCCGACTTACGTGAAGCTTTCTTT.

This sequence joins TRBV14 and TRBJ2-4; 9 bases are a match to TRBD2. Germline CDR1 SGHDN, CDR2 FVKESK. This CDR3 region has 19 residues. V lost 1 base and J lost 2; bases outside the gene matches: 12. CDR3 amino acids: CASSQAGAGGLTTKNIQYF. CDR3 coding DNA: TGTGCCAGCAGCCAAGCGGGAGCGGGAGGATTAACTACCAAAAACATTCAGTACTTC.

The chain combines TRBV7-9 with TRBJ2-3; D is ambiguous. Looked up from germline, CDR1 is SEHNR and CDR2 is FQNEAQ (reference sequence). This CDR3 is built from 16 residues. Trimming shortened V by 1 base and J by 2 bases, and 13 bases separated the two germline ends. CDR3 amino acids: CASSLGIGDLTDTQYF. The CDR3 DNA reads as TGTGCCAGCAGCTTAGGGATAGGTGACCTCACAGATACGCAGTATTTT. Together with reference TRBV7-9 and TRBJ2-3, the CDR3 gives the full variable domain: DTGVSQNPRHKITKRGQNVTFRCDPISEHNRLYWYRQTLGQGPEFLTYFQNEAQLEKSRLLSDRFSAERPKGSFSTLEIQRTEQGDSAMYLCASSLGIGDLTDTQYFGPGTRLTVL.